The present entry profiles one T cell receptor (beta chain) with its context. Its antigen is unknown. No clone much larger than this one lies a single base away; base qualities are absent. The source of the sample is a study of blood T cell repertoires in COVID-19 (dated by TCRdb to about 2020). Some background on the complete study: Collaborator samples came from the United States, Italy and Spain and covered acute and convalescent phases of COVID-19. Sample metadata almost always included a de-identified subject ID, COVID-19 status, age in years and sex. The dataset comprised deeply sampled blood TCRbeta repertoires from subjects exposed to, actively infected with, or recovered from COVID-19. Samples came from the ongoing ImmuneRACE study (first 160 participants) plus 1,254 subjects from 6 global collaborators. The repertoires were released in a freely available public database intended as a resource for research on the immune response to SARS-CoV-2. Where HLA class I and class II types were available, the types were taken from metadata supplied by the sample provider, not from assay-based typing. The prospective study material was composed of cDNA or gDNA derived from T cells, B-cell-depleted T cells, or PBMCs. Broad study findings and their caveats: Clinical and demographic metadata were provided uncurated, with the amount varying by source and participant.

The collaborating institutions used their own protocols to collect whole blood in K2EDTA tubes. For TCRbeta analysis, collaborators shipped samples in one of three forms: frozen whole blood, isolated PBMCs, or DNA extracted from either of those sample types. TCRbeta CDR3 regions were amplified from genomic DNA using the immunoSEQ Assay, a bias-controlled multiplex PCR. The paper's data handling went like this. The number of nucleated cells in each sample was estimated from the amplification of reference gene primers within the assay. To quantify the absolute abundance of each unique TCRbeta CDR3 rearrangement, sequence reads were collapsed and filtered. For each sample, productive Simpson clonality was calculated as the square root of Simpson's diversity index over productive rearrangements. The immuneACCESS repertoire file appears here via TCRdb, limited to in-frame rearrangements. These files lack a portion of the clones; in checked studies, under half of the deficit traces to unresolved V genes, and the cause of the others is not known. V and J calls and clone size follow that table, whereas D and trimming were derived from the DNA. The sample table holds approximately 56,000 clones, of which around 81% were seen once. 6.9% of the sample comes from the top ten.

The junction carries 29 bases between V and J, which are trimmed by 4 bases and 2 bases respectively. Taken from cysteine to phenylalanine, the CDR3 has 20 residues. The kept DNA is CDR3 alone, 60 bases in frame from the first base. From the germline V gene (reference sequence), CDR1 is SGHKS and CDR2 is YYEKEE. In this chain, TRBV5-5 is recombined with TRBJ2-3; tentative D gene TRBD1, with 5 bases matching. The sequence was collected from a man between 65 and 85 years old with active COVID-19. Sequencing input: peripheral blood. The CDR3 protein is CASSASRDSVRLGATDTQYF. The nucleotides are TGTGCCAGCAGCGCCTCTCGAGACAGTGTAAGACTTGGAGCCACAGATACGCAGTATTTT.